Below are 19 T cell receptor beta chains sequenced from a single sample in a study of shared clonotypes between healthy human individuals. Sequencing used immunoSEQ multiplex PCR; TCRdb keeps in-frame clones, though not all of them. The sample includes over a million clones, 95% to 99% of them seen just once. Specimen: naive CD4+ T cells sorted from blood. Noted subset: CD45RA+ positively selected. The receptor set was obtained from a man aged 25-40 years in good health.

A remark on this clone: The identical CDR3 is also encoded by other nucleotide sequences in the sample. The chain couples TRBV29-1 to TRBJ2-5; D uncertain. Trimming cost V 3 bases and J 4 bases, with 9 bases left between them. The CDR3 length is 12 residues. CDR1 SQVTM and CDR2 ANQGSEA come from the germline V gene. CDR3 in amino acids: CSVDRVRETQYF. For the CDR3, the DNA is TGCAGCGTTGATAGGGTCCGAGAGACCCAGTACTTC. Drawing the rest from reference TRBV29-1 and TRBJ2-5, the complete variable domain is SAVISQKPSRDICQRGTSLTIQCQVDSQVTMMFWYRQQPGQSLTLIATANQGSEATYESGFVIDKFPISRPNLTFSTLTVSNMSPEDSSIYLCSVDRVRETQYFGPGTRLLVL.

The rearrangement uses TRBV27 and TRBJ2-1; D not certain. CDR1 is MNHEY, CDR2 SMNVEV, per germline (reference sequence). Trimming took 4 bases from V and 15 from J, leaving 13 bases between them. CDR3 length: 11 residues. The CDR3 loop reads CASSSRARWFF. In DNA, the CDR3 is TGTGCCAGCAGTTCTAGAGCAAGGTGGTTCTTC.

This sequence joins TRBV28 and TRBJ2-7; D may be TRBD2 (5 bases). The germline CDR1 and CDR2 sequences are MDHEN and SYDVKM. The CDR3 has 15 residues. The germline V and J ends were trimmed by 6 bases and 2 bases, with 17 bases remaining between them. The CDR3: CASRRHGDGTYEQYF. For the CDR3, the DNA is TGTGCCAGCAGACGCCACGGGGATGGGACCTACGAGCAGTACTTC.

The rearrangement joins TRBV27 to TRBJ2-5, with D perhaps given as TRBD1 or TRBD2 (5 bases each). The V and J ends lost 6 bases and 1 base respectively, with 12 bases between them. This CDR3 is 14 amino acids long. Germline V gene sequence: CDR1 MNHEY, CDR2 SMNVEV (reference sequence). The CDR3 bases are TGTGCCAGCAGCCCCCACGGGGCCCAAGAGACCCAGTACTTC. It specifies CASSPHGAQETQYF.

The V and J genes are TRBV5-5 and TRBJ2-1, with D perhaps matching TRBD1 (5 bases). The CDR3 has 13 residues. Germline V CDR1 and CDR2: SGHKS, YYEKEE (reference sequence). Deletions cut 4 bases from V and 8 bases from J, with 13 bases between. CDR3 in DNA: TGTGCCAGCAGCGCCGGACAAGTCTATGAGCAGTTCTTC. This codes for CASSAGQVYEQFF.

The J gene is TRBJ2-1, the V gene TRBV5-1; possible D gene TRBD2, 5 bases. Trimming removed 4 bases at V and 6 bases at J, with 17 bases between. This CDR3 has 15 amino acids. Germline V gives CDR1 SGHRS, CDR2 YFSETQ. In DNA, the CDR3 is TGCGCCAGCAGCATGGGAGAGGGTCGCTTCAATGAGCAGTTCTTC. Its protein is CASSMGEGRFNEQFF.

V gene TRBV9 combines with J gene TRBJ2-3, with TRBD2 matching 16 bases. Germline assignment: CDR1 SGDLS and CDR2 YYNGEE. The CDR3 sequence is 19 residues long. Germline trimming cut 0 bases from V and 7 bases from J; bases unmatched to any gene: 11. The CDR3 loop is CASSVDGTSGRAGENTQYF. CDR3 bases: TGTGCCAGCAGCGTAGACGGGACTAGCGGGAGGGCCGGGGAGAATACGCAGTATTTT.

The rearrangement uses TRBV2 and TRBJ2-7; tentatively, D is TRBD2 (7 bases). The CDR3 covers 14 residues. CDR1 is SNHLY and CDR2 is FYNNEI in the germline V gene. The V end was cut by 8 bases, the J end by 3 bases, with 17 bases between. The CDR3 region is CASCREGVIYEQYF. As DNA, the CDR3 is TGTGCCAGCTGCAGGGAGGGGGTGATCTACGAGCAGTACTTC.

This chain uses TRBV7-9 with TRBJ1-4, with 7 bases that match TRBD1. Unmatched junction bases numbered 6, after V lost 5 bases and J lost 3 bases. The CDR3 contains 15 residues. CDR1 and CDR2 (germline): SEHNR, FQNEAQ (reference sequence). The CDR3 bases are TGTGCCAGCAGCCTACAGGGGATTGCTAATGAAAAACTGTTTTTT. This sequence encodes CASSLQGIANEKLFF.

CDR3 protein: CGRRTGGSIRNEQFF. In DNA, the CDR3 is TGTGGTCGTCGTACCGGCGGGAGTATCAGAAATGAGCAGTTCTTC. The rearrangement joins TRBV19 to TRBJ2-1, with 7 bases lining up with TRBD2. Looked up from germline, CDR1 is LNHDA and CDR2 is SQIVND (reference sequence). CDR3 length: 15 amino acids.

The CDR3 sequence: CASSELGTGIMTGNTIYF. CDR3 sequence (DNA): TGTGCCAGCAGTGAATTAGGGACAGGGATTATGACCGGAAACACCATATATTTT. V gene TRBV25-1 combines with J gene TRBJ1-3, with 9 bases fitting TRBD1. Germline V gene lookup returns CDR1 MGHDK and CDR2 SYGVNS. There are 18 residues in the CDR3. Trimming at V came to 1 base and at J to 4 bases, leaving 11 bases not matched to a gene.

The chain couples TRBV10-3 to TRBJ2-2, with 11 bases matching TRBD1. The V gene's germline CDR1 is ENHRY and CDR2 SYGVKD. After removal of 5 bases from V and 5 bases from J, the junction contained 4 bases not matched to a gene. The CDR3 loop spans 15 amino acids. CDR3 coding DNA: TGTGCCATCAGTAACGGACAGGGGGCAACCGGGGAGCTGTTTTTT. Translating gives CAISNGQGATGELFF.

The CDR3: CASSAGDSPGLVAYF. The DNA of the CDR3 is TGTGCCAGTAGTGCGGGGGACTCCCCGGGTTTAGTGGCGTATTTT. The chain couples TRBV19 to TRBJ2-3, with 7 bases that match TRBD2. This CDR3 is 15 amino acids long. Germline trimming cut 5 bases from V and 14 bases from J; bases unmatched to any gene: 19. Germline CDR1 LNHDA, CDR2 SQIVND (reference sequence).

The rearrangement joins TRBV11-2 to TRBJ2-7; 7 nucleotides align to TRBD2. The length of the CDR3 is 14 residues. Germline assignment: CDR1 SGHAT and CDR2 FQNNGV. V lost 2 bases to trimming and J lost 3 bases; unmatched junction nucleotides: 4. The CDR3 is CASSLREDSYEQYF. The CDR3 DNA is TGTGCCAGCAGCTTACGGGAGGATAGCTACGAGCAGTACTTC.

As regards this clone: A junction boundary mismatches the germline segment, possibly from a read error. This chain connects TRBV7-3 to TRBJ2-1, with 10 positions matching TRBD2. This CDR3 has 16 residues. CDR1 is SGHTA, CDR2 FQGTGA, per germline. CDR3 region: CASSLTSGEGYNEQFF. The DNA for the CDR3 is TGTGCCAGCAGCCTAACTAGCGGGGAGGGATACAATGAGCAGTTCTTC.

V and J are TRBV6-1 and TRBJ2-5; D may be TRBD1 (6 bases). The CDR3 sequence is 14 residues long. The V gene's germline CDR1 is MNHNS and CDR2 SASEGT. Trimming left V 7 bases short and J 7 bases short, with 19 bases between. The DNA of the CDR3 is TGTGCCAGCACTACAGGGCAGGTGGGGACGACCCAGTACTTC. Amino acids: CASTTGQVGTTQYF.

The chain is built from TRBV11-2 and TRBJ2-2; possible D gene TRBD1, 5 bases. Trimming left V 1 base short and J 2 bases short, with 5 bases between. Germline CDR1 and CDR2: SGHAT and FQNNGV. CDR3 length: 14 residues. The CDR3 region has the DNA TGTGCCAGCAGCTTAGGGGGCAACACCGGGGAGCTGTTTTTT. Amino acids: CASSLGGNTGELFF.

Regarding this clone: Other DNA sequences in this sample translate to the same CDR3. This rearrangement joins TRBV5-4 to TRBJ2-5; TRBD2 is a possible D gene (6 bases). The V gene lost 0 bases and the J gene lost 2 bases, with 8 bases spanning the gap. In germline, CDR1 is SGHNT, CDR2 YYREEE (reference sequence). The CDR3 is 14 residues long. The CDR3 reads CASSLAAGQETQYF. DNA for the CDR3: TGTGCCAGCAGCTTGGCCGCGGGGCAAGAGACCCAGTACTTC.

The chain links TRBV25-1 to TRBJ1-1; perhaps TRBD1 as D (6 bases). The V gene's germline CDR1 is MGHDK and CDR2 SYGVNS. This CDR3 is built from 14 residues. The germline V and J ends were trimmed by 6 bases and 1 base, with 12 bases remaining between them. DNA for the CDR3: TGTGCCAGCAGAAGAGGGGGTCGGAACACTGAAGCTTTCTTT. The encoded protein is CASRRGGRNTEAFF.